Below, 14 T cell receptor beta chains from the same sample are listed, as sequenced in a study of blood T cells in healthy people across ages. The authors ran a second PCR of roughly 6 to 12 cycles using a sample-barcoded 5' primer and a J-beta primer mix. A single record per CDR3 protein comes from TCRdb applying MiXCR to the 5' RACE reads. The table lists around 1.5 million distinct CDR3 sequences, 40% to 50% of them singletons. The sequencing sample was made of blood. The source of these receptors is a woman aged 18-29 years in good health.

The chain joins TRBV7-3 to TRBJ2-6; D is unresolved. This CDR3 region has 17 residues. Trimming pared 5 bases from V and 0 bases from J, leaving 14 bases between. Germline V CDR1 and CDR2: SGHTA, FQGTGA. This CDR3 is CASSPYWTGSGANVLTF. CDR3 coding DNA: TGTGCCAGCAGCCCATACTGGACCGGCTCTGGGGCCAACGTCCTGACTTTC. Combining the CDR3 with reference TRBV7-3 and TRBJ2-6 gives the whole variable domain GAGVSQTPSNKVTEKGKYVELRCDPISGHTALYWYRQSLGQGPEFLIYFQGTGAADDSGLPNDRFFAVRPEGSVSTLKIQRTERGDSAVYLCASSPYWTGSGANVLTFGAGSRLTVL.

V is TRBV2 and J is TRBJ1-1; D perhaps matches TRBD1 (5 bases). The length of the CDR3 is 13 residues. Germline CDR1 reads SNHLY; CDR2 reads FYNNEI. V lost 4 bases, J lost 6 bases, and 12 bases lay in between. CDR3 in amino acids: CASSGGGMAEAFF. In nucleotides, the CDR3 is TGTGCCAGCAGTGGTGGGGGGATGGCTGAAGCTTTCTTT.

This clonotype was detected only a few times. The chain joins TRBV6-2 or TRBV6-3 to TRBJ2-3; 8 nucleotides agree with TRBD1. The J segment lost 4 bases and the V segment lost 5 bases, leaving 8 bases of the junction unmatched. CDR1 and CDR2 from the germline V gene are MNHEY and SVGEGT. The CDR3 consists of 15 residues. The DNA of the CDR3 is TGTGCCAGCAGTCCCTGGACAGGGTTGGCAGATACGCAGTATTTT. Protein sequence: CASSPWTGLADTQYF.

The V call is TRBV6-5, the J call TRBJ2-1; TRBD1 aligns across 7 bases. The DNA matches TRBJ2-7 better at its end, which makes the J call doubtful. This CDR3 region has 15 residues. CDR1 is MNHEY, CDR2 SVGAGI, per germline. In DNA form, the CDR3 reads TGTGCCAGCAGGCCCGACAGGGCTTCCTACAATGAGCAGTACTTC. This encodes CASRPDRASYNEQYF.

The genes are TRBV6-5 and TRBJ2-7, with 7 nucleotides matching TRBD1. V dropped 5 bases and J dropped 2; count of bases not matched to a gene: 6. CDR1 is MNHEY and CDR2 is SVGAGI in the germline V gene. The CDR3 is made up of 14 amino acids. CDR3 region: CASSMTGNTYEQYF. CDR3 nucleotide sequence: TGTGCCAGCAGTATGACAGGGAATACCTACGAGCAGTACTTC.

This clonotype was found a few times. The V gene is TRBV5-6, the J gene TRBJ2-3, with 7 bases that match TRBD1. The CDR3 length is 17 residues. CDR1 is SGHDT, CDR2 YYEEEE, per germline. With 4 bases clipped from V and 2 bases from J, the junction kept 13 bases outside the gene matches. CDR3: CASSNPHVTGATDTQYF. CDR3 bases: TGTGCCAGCAGCAACCCCCACGTCACAGGGGCCACAGATACGCAGTATTTT.

The CDR3 bases are TGTGCCAGCAGCCCCTCGGGCAAGCCCGGCTATGGCTACACCTTC. Its protein product is CASSPSGKPGYGYTF. The rearrangement joins TRBV5-4 to TRBJ1-2; the D is unclear. Trimming shortened V by 4 bases and J by 4 bases, and 17 bases separated the two germline ends. Germline V gives CDR1 SGHNT, CDR2 YYREEE (reference sequence). The CDR3 extends over 15 amino acids.

The chain carries TRBV30 and TRBJ2-5; D is unclear. Germline V gene sequence: CDR1 GTSNPN, CDR2 SVGIG (reference sequence). This CDR3 comprises 11 residues. Trimming took 4 bases from V and 5 from J, leaving 8 bases between them. The CDR3 sequence: CAWTSLETQYF. DNA of the CDR3: TGTGCCTGGACGTCGTTGGAGACCCAGTACTTC.

This chain links TRBV29-1 with TRBJ1-1; D may be TRBD1 (6 bases). The CDR3 contains 12 residues. Per germline, CDR1 SQVTM and CDR2 ANQGSEA. V was trimmed by 7 bases and J by 0 bases, leaving 9 bases between them. In nucleotides, the CDR3 is TGCAGCGCTGGGACATTGAACACTGAAGCTTTCTTT. It codes for CSAGTLNTEAFF.

This clonotype was recorded a few times. The chain recombines TRBV10-3 with TRBJ2-5; TRBD2 matches at 8 bases. V dropped 2 bases and J dropped 5; count of bases not matched to a gene: 7. The CDR3 runs to 15 residues. CDR1 is ENHRY and CDR2 is SYGVKD in the germline V gene. Here the CDR3 DNA reads TGTGCCATCAGTGAGGAGGCGGGGGGTGGTGAGACCCAGTACTTC. This codes for CAISEEAGGGETQYF.

The chain has TRBV6-1 and TRBJ2-3; the match to TRBD2 covers 13 bases. There are 18 residues in the CDR3. Germline-derived CDR1 and CDR2 are MNHNS and SASEGT. J gave up 0 bases and V 2 bases, and 5 bases lay outside the gene matches. The CDR3 DNA sequence: TGTGCCAGCAGTGAACAGCGACTAGCGGGAGGTAGCACAGATACGCAGTATTTT. Residues: CASSEQRLAGGSTDTQYF.

This clonotype was detected only a few times. The chain recombines TRBV20-1 with TRBJ1-4; a possible D gene is TRBD1 (6 bases). The CDR3 extends over 12 amino acids. Germline V gives CDR1 DFQATT, CDR2 SNEGSKA (reference sequence). Trimming pared 7 bases from V and 8 bases from J, leaving 14 bases between. CDR3 amino acids: CSGRGRDEKLFF. The DNA of the CDR3 is TGCAGTGGCAGGGGAAGGGACGAAAAACTGTTTTTT.

This clonotype was picked up a small number of times. This sequence joins TRBV7-2 and TRBJ2-3; no definite D call. The V gene's germline CDR1 is SGHTA and CDR2 FQGNSA. This CDR3 is 14 amino acids long. The V end lost 2 bases, the J end lost 2 bases, and 8 bases lay between the germline ends. The DNA for the CDR3 is TGTGCCAGCAGCTTACGGCCAAACACAGATACGCAGTATTTT. It encodes CASSLRPNTDTQYF. Based on the CDR3 plus reference TRBV7-2 and TRBJ2-3, the full variable domain is GAGVSQSPSNKVTEKGKDVELRCDPISGHTALYWYRQSLGQGLEFLIYFQGNSAPDKSGLPSDRFSAERTGGSVSTLTIQRTQQEDSAVYLCASSLRPNTDTQYFGPGTRLTVL.

V is TRBV6-5 and J is TRBJ2-2, with TRBD1 matching over 9 bases. The CDR3 is made up of 13 amino acids. CDR1 and CDR2 from the germline V gene are MNHEY and SVGAGI. The trim removed 6 bases at V and 6 bases at J, leaving 2 bases unmatched. The CDR3 DNA is TGTGCCAGCAGGACAGGGGGTGCCGGGGAGCTGTTTTTT. This codes for CASRTGGAGELFF.